These T cell receptor beta chains were read from a single sample in a study of cytomegalovirus exposure and HLA in healthy donors. Produced via immunoSEQ multiplex PCR; TCRdb's table is partial and in-frame only. The data contain approximately 200,000 clones, roughly 81% of them singletons. Sequencing input: PBMCs. The receptors originated from a woman between 25 and 40 years old in good health and CMV-seronegative. CDR3s include the opening cysteine and the closing phenylalanine or tryptophan. A D gene is named only where the DNA matches it firmly. Expanded clones are given a class, and other clones once, few, many or no size at all.

V gene	clone size	D gene	J gene	CDR3 DNA	CDR3 protein
TRBV10-3	.	TRBD2	TRBJ2-2	TGTGCCAGCGCACTAGCGGGAGGGCCTTCCGCCGGGGAGCTGTTTTTT	CASALAGGPSAGELFF
TRBV6-1	.	TRBD2	TRBJ2-4	TGTGCCAGCAGTGGGCATAGCGGGGGGGGAAACATTCAGTACTTC	CASSGHSGGGNIQYF
TRBV30	.	TRBD1	TRBJ2-7	TGTGCCTGGGACGGACAGGGGACTTCCTACGAGCAGTACTTC	CAWDGQGTSYEQYF
TRBV6-6	few	.	TRBJ1-2	TGTGCCAGCGGCAAAGACACCAACTATGGCTACACCTTC	CASGKDTNYGYTF
TRBV5-1	.	.	TRBJ2-7	TGCGCCAGCAGCTTGACGACTCCACCGAGCTCCTACGAGCAGTACTTC	CASSLTTPPSSYEQYF
TRBV7-6	.	.	TRBJ1-3	TGTGCCAGCCCCTCCCTCCCCGGGGAATCTGGAAACACCATATATTTT	CASPSLPGESGNTIYF
TRBV19	.	TRBD2	TRBJ2-5	TGTGCCAGTCGGCTAGCGGGGTCCCGGGAGACCCAGTACTTC	CASRLAGSRETQYF
TRBV19	.	.	TRBJ1-2	TGTGCCAGTACCACTCTAGGGAGAGATTATGGCTACACCTTC	CASTTLGRDYGYTF
TRBV28	.	.	TRBJ1-1	TGTGCCAGCAGTTTATTAGGGGTACGGGGGGCGGTTGTAGCTTTCTTT	CASSLLGVRGAVVAFF
TRBV4-2	few	TRBD1	TRBJ1-2	TGTGCCAGCAGCCAAGAAGGACAGGGCTATGGCTACACCTTC	CASSQEGQGYGYTF
TRBV5-1	.	.	TRBJ1-2	TGCGCCAGCAGCTTGGGAGGATCCAACTATGGCTACACCTTC	CASSLGGSNYGYTF
TRBV19	.	TRBD2	TRBJ2-1	TGTGCCAGTAGTTCCAGCGGGGTAAACAATGAGCAGTTCTTC	CASSSSGVNNEQFF
TRBV6-6	.	.	TRBJ1-5	TGTGCCAGCACCGACGGGGGGGCTTGGGGCAATCAGCCCCAGCATTTT	CASTDGGAWGNQPQHF
TRBV28	.	TRBD1	TRBJ1-5	TGTGCCAGCAGTTTCGACCCCCACCGACAGGGAAGGGCTCAGCCCCAGCATTTT	CASSFDPHRQGRAQPQHF
TRBV5-1	.	TRBD2	TRBJ2-3	TGCGCCAGCAGGTTAGCGGGAGGGAGCACAGATACGCAGTATTTT	CASRLAGGSTDTQYF
TRBV30	.	.	TRBJ1-1	TGTGCCTGGAGTGTACGAGGGAAAGCTTTCTTT	CAWSVRGKAFF
TRBV9	.	.	TRBJ1-4	TGTGCCAGCAGCGTAGGACTAGGGGAGACTAATGAAAAACTGTTTTTT	CASSVGLGETNEKLFF
TRBV6-5	.	.	TRBJ2-2	TGTGCCAGCCAGCAGGCTGGCACCGGGGAGCTGTTTTTT	CASQQAGTGELFF
TRBV6-5	.	TRBD1	TRBJ1-5	TGTGCCAGCAGTTACTCAGGGGGCCTCAATCAGCCCCAGCATTTT	CASSYSGGLNQPQHF
TRBV6-6	.	TRBD1	TRBJ1-5	TGTGCCAGCAGGGGACAGGGTTTGGACAATCAGCCCCAGCATTTT	CASRGQGLDNQPQHF
TRBV19	.	TRBD1	TRBJ2-7	TGTGCCAGTAGTACAGGGGGCGCAGGCTACGAGCAGTACTTC	CASSTGGAGYEQYF
TRBV5-1	.	.	TRBJ2-2	TGCGCCAGCACCCCGGGGACTCTCACCGGGGAGCTGTTTTTT	CASTPGTLTGELFF
TRBV30	.	TRBD1	TRBJ2-1	TGTGCCTGGAGTGTACGGGCTCGACAGGGGGTGAACAATGAGCAGTTCTTC	CAWSVRARQGVNNEQFF
TRBV7-2	.	.	TRBJ1-1	TGTGCCGACGGCCGATGGGGGGCTGAAGCTTTCTTT	CADGRWGAEAFF
TRBV5-1	.	TRBD2	TRBJ2-1	TGCGCCAGCAGCGGAGCGGGAGGAACCTACAATGAGCAGTTCTTC	CASSGAGGTYNEQFF
TRBV6-1	.	.	TRBJ1-5	TGTGCCAGCAGGACAACGGGGAATCAGCCCCAGCATTTT	CASRTTGNQPQHF
TRBV20-1	.	.	TRBJ1-1	TGCAGTGCTCGACTGATCACTGAAGCTTTCTTT	CSARLITEAFF
TRBV28	once	TRBD1	TRBJ1-6	TGTGCCAGCAGACCAGGACAGGGACAGAGGGCACCCCTCCACTTT	CASRPGQGQRAPLHF